The T cell receptor beta chain under discussion was sequenced for a study of CD8+ T cells in alopecia areata. Study in general: Tofacitinib was given for 6 to 18 months, then stopped for 6 months.

Treatment noted: oral pan-JAK inhibitor, 5-10 mg twice daily. Samples from alopecia areata patients were lesional scalp punch biopsies and peripheral blood. V lost 7 bases to trimming and J lost 10 bases; unmatched junction nucleotides: 15. The CDR3 consists of 15 residues. Germline CDR1 reads SQVTM; CDR2 reads ANQGSEA. TCR sequencing used cDNA made by reverse transcription of extracted RNA. Using immunoSEQ multiplex PCR, the repertoire was profiled, and TCRdb retains in-frame clones only, with some absent. Of about 210,000 clones listed, less than 65% are singletons. The J gene is TRBJ1-6, the V gene TRBV29-1, with TRBD1 identical over 8 bases. The material was CD4+ T cells sorted from blood, obtained at week 4, from a patient treated with tofacitinib. The TCR comes from a human donor with alopecia areata. CDR3 in DNA: TGCAGCGCAACGTTAGGACAGGGTACCCGATCACCCCTCCACTTT. It translates to CSATLGQGTRSPLHF.